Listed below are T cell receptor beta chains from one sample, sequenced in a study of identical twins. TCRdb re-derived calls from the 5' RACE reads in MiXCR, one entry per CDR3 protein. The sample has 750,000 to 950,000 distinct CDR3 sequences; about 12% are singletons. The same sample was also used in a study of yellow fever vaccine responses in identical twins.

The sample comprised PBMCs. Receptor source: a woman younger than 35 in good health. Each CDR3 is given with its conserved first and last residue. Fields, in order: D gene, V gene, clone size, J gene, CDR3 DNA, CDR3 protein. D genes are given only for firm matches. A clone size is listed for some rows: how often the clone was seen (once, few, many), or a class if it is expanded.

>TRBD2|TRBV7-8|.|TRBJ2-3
TGTGCCAGCAGCTTCGGCGGGAGGACCACAGATACGCAGTATTTT
CASSFGGRTTDTQYF
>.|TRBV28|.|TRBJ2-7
TGTGCCAGCACTTTGGGGCAGGGTCGGCCCTACGAGCAGTACTTC
CASTLGQGRPYEQYF
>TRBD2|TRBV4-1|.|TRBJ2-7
TGCGCCAGCAGCCAACTTAGCGGGAGCTCCTACGAGCAGTACTTC
CASSQLSGSSYEQYF
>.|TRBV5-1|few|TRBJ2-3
TGCGCCAGCAGCGCTCGGGTAGTAGCCGAGGATACGCAGTATTTT
CASSARVVAEDTQYF
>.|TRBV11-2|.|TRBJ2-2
TGTGCCAGCAGCCGTCGAGGTGCAGGGGATACCGGGGAGCTGTTTTTT
CASSRRGAGDTGELFF
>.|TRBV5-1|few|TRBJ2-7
TGCGCCAGCAGCTTGGCAGAACCACTGAGCTCCTACGAGCAGTACTTC
CASSLAEPLSSYEQYF
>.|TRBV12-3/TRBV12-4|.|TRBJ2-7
TGTGCCAGCAGTTCCCAGAGGAAGAACTACGAGCAGTACTTC
CASSSQRKNYEQYF
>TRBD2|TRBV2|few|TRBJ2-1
TGTGCCAGCAGTGTTCGTGGGGGGGTTATCAATGAGCAGTTCTTC
CASSVRGGVINEQFF
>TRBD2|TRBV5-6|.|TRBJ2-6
TGTGCCACAAGACTAGCGGTAGACTCTGGGGCCAACGTCCTGACTTTC
CATRLAVDSGANVLTF
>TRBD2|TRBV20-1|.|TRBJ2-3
TGCTGTGCTATCGGACTAGGGGACACAGATACGCAGTATTTT
CCAIGLGDTDTQYF
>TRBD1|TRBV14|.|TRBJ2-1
TGTGCCAGCAGTACACAGGGGGCGCGTTACAATGAGCAGTTCTTC
CASSTQGARYNEQFF
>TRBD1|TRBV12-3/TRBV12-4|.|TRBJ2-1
TGTGCCAGCAGTATACAGGGGAGCTCCTACAATGAGCAGTTCTTC
CASSIQGSSYNEQFF
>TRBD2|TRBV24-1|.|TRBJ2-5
TGTGCCACCAGTGACGGACTAGCGGGGCCCCAAGAGACCCAGTACTTC
CATSDGLAGPQETQYF
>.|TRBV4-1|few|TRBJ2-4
TGCGCCAGCAGCCAAGTTGAGGGGGGGCACGTGCAGTACTTC
CASSQVEGGHVQYF
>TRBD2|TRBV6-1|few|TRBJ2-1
TGTGCCAGCACCAGCGGGATGAGCTCCTACAATGAGCAGTTCTTC
CASTSGMSSYNEQFF
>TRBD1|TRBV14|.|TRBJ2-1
TGTGCCAGCAGCCAAGGTTGGGACAGGGAAAATGAGCAGTTCTTC
CASSQGWDRENEQFF
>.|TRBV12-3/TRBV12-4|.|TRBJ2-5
TGTGCCAGCAGAGAAGGGACAATCCAAGAGACCCAGTACTTC
CASREGTIQETQYF
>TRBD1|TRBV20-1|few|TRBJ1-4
TGCAGTGCAGCCGGGACAGGGGGTGAAAAACTGTTTTTT
CSAAGTGGEKLFF
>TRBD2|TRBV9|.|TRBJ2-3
TGTGCCAGCAGCGTATCGTCGACTAGCGGGAACACAGGGACGCAGTATTTT
CASSVSSTSGNTGTQYF
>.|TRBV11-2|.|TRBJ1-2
TGTGCCAGCAGCCATGCGTCAGACAGCTATGGCTACACCTTC
CASSHASDSYGYTF
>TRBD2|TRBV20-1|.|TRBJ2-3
TGCAGTGCCTCAAGGGCTAGCGGGAGCCTTAGCACAGATACGCAGTATTTT
CSASRASGSLSTDTQYF
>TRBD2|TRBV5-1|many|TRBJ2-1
TGCGCCAGCAGCTTGTTGACTAGCGGCAATTACAATGAGCAGTTCTTC
CASSLLTSGNYNEQFF
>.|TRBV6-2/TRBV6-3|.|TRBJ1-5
TGTGCCAGCACCTCCGAAGTCTTTAGCAATCAGCCCCAGCATTTT
CASTSEVFSNQPQHF
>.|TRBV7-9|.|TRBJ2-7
TGTGCCAGCAGCTCAGACTCCAATCCCTACGAGCAGTACTTC
CASSSDSNPYEQYF
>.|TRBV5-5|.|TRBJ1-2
TGTGCCAGCAGCTTGGGCGGTGAGATGGGCGGCTACACCTTC
CASSLGGEMGGYTF
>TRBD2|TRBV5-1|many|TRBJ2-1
TGCGCCAGCAGCACTTCCGGGACTAGCTCCTACAATGAGCAGTTCTTC
CASSTSGTSSYNEQFF
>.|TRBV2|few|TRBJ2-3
TGTGCCAGCAGTGAAGCCCATCTGGGGTTCACAGATACGCAGTATTTT
CASSEAHLGFTDTQYF
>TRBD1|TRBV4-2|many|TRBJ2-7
TGTGCCAGCAGCCAAGGGACAGGGGGATCCTACGAGCAGTACTTC
CASSQGTGGSYEQYF
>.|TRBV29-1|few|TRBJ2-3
TGCAGCGTTGAAAAACTTACCACAGATACGCAGTATTTT
CSVEKLTTDTQYF
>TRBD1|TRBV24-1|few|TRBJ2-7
TGTGCCACTGGCACAGGGGGCCCGCCGGGGGAGCAGTACTTC
CATGTGGPPGEQYF
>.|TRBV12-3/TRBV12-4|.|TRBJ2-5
TGTGCCAGCAGTTTAGCGTCGTCTGACCCCGGGACCCAGTACTTC
CASSLASSDPGTQYF
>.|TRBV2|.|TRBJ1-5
TGTGCCAGCAGAGACTTAGAAGATAGCAATCAGCCCCAGCATTTT
CASRDLEDSNQPQHF
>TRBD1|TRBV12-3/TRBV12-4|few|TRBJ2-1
TGTGCCAGCAGCCCCCCCCGGACAGGGGGCGATGAGCAGTTCTTC
CASSPPRTGGDEQFF
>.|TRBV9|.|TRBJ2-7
TGTGCCAGCAGCGTAGCCCCCGGGTACGAGCAGTACTTC
CASSVAPGYEQYF
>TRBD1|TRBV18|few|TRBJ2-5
TGTGCCAGCTCACACGAAGGGCAGGGGGTCCAAGAGACCCAGTACTTC
CASSHEGQGVQETQYF
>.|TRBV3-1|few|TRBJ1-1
TGTGCCAGCAGCCAAGATGCGCGGGGTGGCACTGAAGCTTTCTTT
CASSQDARGGTEAFF
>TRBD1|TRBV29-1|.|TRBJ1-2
TGCAGCGTTGAAACTCACAGGGGGTTGGGGAATGGCTACACCTTC
CSVETHRGLGNGYTF
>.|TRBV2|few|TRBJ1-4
TGTGCCTCCCGGGAATCATCGGTAAAACTGTTTTTT
CASRESSVKLFF
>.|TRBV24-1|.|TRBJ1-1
TGTGCCACCAGTGATCCGTATTCCACTGAAGCTTTCTTT
CATSDPYSTEAFF
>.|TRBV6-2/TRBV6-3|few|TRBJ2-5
TGTGCCAGCAGTTACTCGATTGACAATCAAGAGACCCAGTACTTC
CASSYSIDNQETQYF
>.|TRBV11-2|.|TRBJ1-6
TGTGCCAGCAGCTTGTTTTGGTCCCCTGAGGATTCACCCCTCCACTTT
CASSLFWSPEDSPLHF
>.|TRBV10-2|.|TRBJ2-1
TGCGCCAGCACCGGGAACTCCTACAATGAGCAGTTCTTC
CASTGNSYNEQFF
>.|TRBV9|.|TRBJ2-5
TGTGCCAGCAGCGTATCCGGGGGGCAGGGGGAGACCCAGTACTTC
CASSVSGGQGETQYF
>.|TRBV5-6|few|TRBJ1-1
TGTGCCAGCAGCTTGGCAGGAGGGGGGATGAACACTGAAGCTTTCTTT
CASSLAGGGMNTEAFF
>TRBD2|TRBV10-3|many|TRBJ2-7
TGTGCCATCAAAAACACCGGGACTAGCGGACACTACGAGCAGTACTTC
CAIKNTGTSGHYEQYF
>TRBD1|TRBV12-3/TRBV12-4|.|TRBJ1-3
TGTGCCAGCAGTTTGGAGGGGGCAGGGGGAAACACCATATATTTT
CASSLEGAGGNTIYF
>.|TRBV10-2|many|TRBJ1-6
TGCGCCACTGCAGGGAATTCACCCCTCCACTTT
CATAGNSPLHF